This T cell receptor beta chain was profiled in a study of blood T cell repertoires in COVID-19. Study-level information: Samples came from the United States, Italy and Spain, spanning acute and convalescent COVID-19. T cells, B-cell-depleted T cells, or PBMCs provided the cDNA or gDNA that served as material.

There are 15 residues in the CDR3. Germline CDR1 reads ENHRY; CDR2 reads SYGVKD. V shed 6 bases and J shed 0 bases, with 13 bases lying between them. Original processing notes: Estimated nucleated cell counts came from reference gene primer amplification. Only in-frame clones appear in the TCRdb table, and some are missing; sequencing was by immunoSEQ multiplex PCR. The V and J calls and clone size come from that table; D and trimming were worked out from the DNA. Among about 220,000 clones listed, around 80% were seen once. V usage is TRBV10-3 and J usage is TRBJ2-3; possibly TRBD1 for D (5 bases). Sequenced material: peripheral blood. The source is a woman aged 70 to 79 with acute or convalescent COVID-19. This CDR3 reads CAIRPTVASTDTQYF. The CDR3 DNA sequence: TGTGCCATCAGACCGACAGTAGCTAGCACAGATACGCAGTATTTT.